The next 20 T cell receptor beta chains were all read from a single sample in a study of blood T cell repertoires in COVID-19. The repertoire was sequenced with immunoSEQ multiplex PCR; TCRdb's copy has only in-frame clones and lacks some. The sample includes 200,000 to 250,000 clones, almost 90% of them seen just once. Sequencing was performed on PBMCs or T cells enriched from blood (not recorded which). All receptors come from a woman in her fifties or sixties with acute COVID-19.

The chain carries TRBV18 and TRBJ1-3; D remains ambiguous. Deletions cut 8 bases from V and 0 bases from J, with 14 bases between. Germline V CDR1 and CDR2: KGHSH, LQKENI. The CDR3 covers 15 residues. CDR3 residues: CASLVSRGSGNTIYF. The DNA for the CDR3 is TGTGCCAGCCTGGTTAGTCGGGGCTCTGGAAACACCATATATTTT.

The chain carries TRBV7-2 and TRBJ2-1, with 12 bases lining up with TRBD2. The V segment lost 5 bases and the J segment 7 bases; nucleotides outside the gene matches: 6. This CDR3 contains 15 residues. The germline gives CDR1 SGHTA, CDR2 FQGNSA. CDR3 residues: CASSTRTSGENEQFF. CDR3 nucleotides: TGTGCCAGCAGCACCCGGACTAGCGGGGAAAATGAGCAGTTCTTC.

A single count supports this clone. The CDR3 nucleotides read TGTGCCAGCAGCCTAACGCACAGGGTCGAACCGCCTCCGGGACCAGATACGCAGTATTTT. Encoded protein: CASSLTHRVEPPPGPDTQYF. The chain is built from TRBV13 and TRBJ2-3; D possibly corresponds to TRBD1 (6 bases). CDR3 size: 20 residues. Germline-derived CDR1 and CDR2 are PRHDT and FYEKMQ (reference sequence). The V gene lost 5 bases and the J gene lost 4 bases, with 31 bases spanning the gap.

The chain employs TRBV28 and TRBJ2-7; 13 nucleotides match TRBD2. This CDR3 is 16 amino acids long. CDR1 is MDHEN, CDR2 SYDVKM, per germline. V shed 3 bases, J shed 3 bases, and the junction held 5 bases outside the gene matches. CDR3 DNA: TGTGCCAGCAGTTTCGAGACTAGCGGGAGGCTCTACGAGCAGTACTTC. Its translation is CASSFETSGRLYEQYF. The full variable domain, rest sourced from reference TRBV28 and TRBJ2-7, is DVKVTQSSRYLVKRTGEKVFLECVQDMDHENMFWYRQDPGLGLRLIYFSYDVKMKEKGDIPEGYSVSREKKERFSLILESASTNQTSMYLCASSFETSGRLYEQYFGPGTRLTVT.

The chain has TRBV19 and TRBJ2-5; TRBD1 agrees at 9 bases. V dropped 7 bases and J dropped 8; count of bases not matched to a gene: 8. CDR1 and CDR2 from the germline V gene are LNHDA and SQIVND (reference sequence). The CDR3 loop spans 13 amino acids. CDR3 nucleotide sequence: TGTGCCAGTACCGACAAACAGGGGGCTACCCAGTACTTC. Its protein product is CASTDKQGATQYF.

The chain uses TRBV18 and TRBJ2-2, with a possible D match to TRBD1 (6 bases). The CDR3 length is 16 residues. V dropped 4 bases and J dropped 1 base, with 13 bases sitting between them. Germline CDR1 KGHSH, CDR2 LQKENI. CDR3 residues: CASSLQGQMNTGELFF. CDR3 sequence (DNA): TGTGCCAGCTCACTACAGGGACAAATGAACACCGGGGAGCTGTTTTTT.

This rearrangement joins TRBV28 to TRBJ2-5; the D gene is possibly TRBD1 (7 bases). CDR3 length: 12 residues. Germline-derived CDR1 and CDR2 are MDHEN and SYDVKM. V was trimmed by 7 bases and J by 5 bases, leaving 11 bases between them. For the CDR3, the DNA is TGTGCCAGCACCGCAGGGGGGGAGACCCAGTACTTC. Translation: CASTAGGETQYF.

This clone was seen a few times. The genes are TRBV7-2 and TRBJ2-2; D perhaps matches TRBD1 (6 bases). The CDR3 covers 14 residues. Trimming stripped 3 bases from V and 6 bases from J, with 11 bases between. The germline CDR1 and CDR2 sequences are SGHTA and FQGNSA. The CDR3 loop is CASSFQGQSGELFF. As DNA, the CDR3 is TGTGCCAGCAGCTTCCAGGGACAATCCGGGGAGCTGTTTTTT. Combining the CDR3 with reference TRBV7-2 and TRBJ2-2 gives the whole variable domain GAGVSQSPSNKVTEKGKDVELRCDPISGHTALYWYRQSLGQGLEFLIYFQGNSAPDKSGLPSDRFSAERTGGSVSTLTIQRTQQEDSAVYLCASSFQGQSGELFFGEGSRLTVL.

The chain couples TRBV7-3 to TRBJ2-7; 9 bases align to TRBD1. V lost 5 bases, J lost 4 bases, and 6 bases stayed unmatched. Per the germline V gene, CDR1 is SGHTA and CDR2 is FQGTGA. This CDR3 has 14 amino acids. CDR3 protein: CASSKDRGGYEQYF. The CDR3 DNA is TGTGCCAGCAGCAAGGACAGGGGAGGATACGAGCAGTACTTC.

The V and J genes are TRBV5-1 and TRBJ2-3, with TRBD2 matching over 7 bases. V trimming: 0 bases; J trimming: 5 bases; junction bases outside the gene matches: 6. The CDR3 loop spans 15 amino acids. CDR1 is SGHRS and CDR2 is YFSETQ in the germline V gene. CDR3 nucleotide sequence: TGCGCCAGCAGCTTGGGGGGATTAGCGGGAGATACGCAGTATTTT. It yields the protein CASSLGGLAGDTQYF.

This clone was observed at least ten times. The rearrangement uses TRBV5-8 and TRBJ1-5; TRBD1 matches 7 bases. Germline lookup yields CDR1 SGHTS and CDR2 YDEGEE. This CDR3 is 18 amino acids long. The V segment lost 3 bases and the J segment 0 bases; nucleotides outside the gene matches: 12. The CDR3 coding sequence is TGTGCCAGCAGCTCGCTCCTACAGGGGTCTAATAGCAATCAGCCCCAGCATTTT. This sequence encodes CASSSLLQGSNSNQPQHF.

The gene calls are TRBV4-1 and TRBJ1-1; TRBD1 agrees at 7 bases. This CDR3 has 16 amino acids. V shed 0 bases, J shed 6 bases, and the junction held 10 bases outside the gene matches. Germline V lookup: CDR1 MGHRA, CDR2 YSYEKL. Here the CDR3 reads CASSQDSRQGIPEAFF. The DNA for the CDR3 is TGCGCCAGCAGCCAAGACTCGAGACAGGGAATTCCTGAAGCTTTCTTT.

This clone was picked up a small number of times. The chain uses TRBV11-2 and TRBJ1-1; TRBD1 agrees at 7 bases. Unmatched junction bases numbered 7, after V lost 2 bases and J lost 1 base. The CDR3 length is 16 residues. Germline-derived CDR1 and CDR2 are SGHAT and FQNNGV. The chain's CDR3 is CASSLSTGVRNTEAFF. The CDR3 nucleotides read TGTGCCAGCAGCTTATCTACAGGGGTACGGAACACTGAAGCTTTCTTT. The variable domain in full, completed from reference TRBV11-2 and TRBJ1-1, reads EAGVAQSPRYKIIEKRQSVAFWCNPISGHATLYWYQQILGQGPKLLIQFQNNGVVDDSQLPKDRFSAERLKGVDSTLKIQPAKLEDSAVYLCASSLSTGVRNTEAFFGQGTRLTVV.

A few counts support this clone. The chain recombines TRBV28 with TRBJ1-1; D gene ambiguous. Deletions cut 7 bases from V and 0 bases from J, with 9 bases between. This CDR3 has 13 amino acids. CDR1 MDHEN and CDR2 SYDVKM come from the germline V gene. The CDR3 protein is CASINGLNTEAFF. The CDR3 coding sequence is TGTGCCAGCATTAACGGTTTGAACACTGAAGCTTTCTTT.

V usage is TRBV30 and J usage is TRBJ1-1; 10 nucleotides match TRBD1. Germline-derived CDR1 and CDR2 are GTSNPN and SVGIG (reference sequence). This CDR3 has 12 amino acids. Trimming removed 7 bases from V and 5 bases from J; junction bases left unmatched: 4. As DNA, the CDR3 is TGTGCCTCGGACAGGGGGGCTACTGAAGCTTTCTTT. This translates into CASDRGATEAFF.

This chain links TRBV9 with TRBJ2-2; D perhaps matches TRBD2 (6 bases). V lost 0 bases, J lost 6 bases, and 12 bases lay in between. This CDR3 contains 15 residues. Germline values: CDR1 SGDLS, CDR2 YYNGEE. As DNA, the CDR3 is TGTGCCAGCAGCGTAGTTGCGACTAGAGCCGGGGAGCTGTTTTTT. Translating it yields CASSVVATRAGELFF.

This chain connects TRBV6-1 to TRBJ1-2; D call uncertain. The CDR3 covers 14 residues. From germline, CDR1 is MNHNS and CDR2 SASEGT. Trimming shortened V by 3 bases and J by 4 bases, and 12 bases separated the two germline ends. The DNA for the CDR3 is TGTGCCAGCAGTGATATAGAGGGCATCTATGGCTACACCTTC. It translates to CASSDIEGIYGYTF.

This chain links TRBV5-1 with TRBJ2-7; the match to TRBD2 covers 8 bases. V dropped 4 bases and J dropped 0; count of bases not matched to a gene: 6. This CDR3 spans 15 amino acids. Germline assignment: CDR1 SGHRS and CDR2 YFSETQ. CDR3 residues: CASSTTSGSSYEQYF. The CDR3 DNA is TGCGCCAGCAGCACCACTAGCGGAAGCTCCTACGAGCAGTACTTC. Supplemented by reference TRBV5-1 and TRBJ2-7, the full variable domain reads KAGVTQTPRYLIKTRGQQVTLSCSPISGHRSVSWYQQTPGQGLQFLFEYFSETQRNKGNFPGRFSGRQFSNSRSEMNVSTLELGDSALYLCASSTTSGSSYEQYFGPGTRLTVT.

The CDR3: CASNLQGLNTEAFF. The DNA of the CDR3 is TGTGCCAGCAACCTACAGGGTTTGAACACTGAAGCTTTCTTT. This chain joins TRBV6-5 and TRBJ1-1, with D maybe TRBD1 (6 bases). Germline values: CDR1 MNHEY, CDR2 SVGAGI. The length of the CDR3 is 14 residues. Deletions cut 7 bases from V and 0 bases from J, with 12 bases between.

The chain has TRBV15 and TRBJ1-4, with a weak D call TRBD1 (5 bases). The CDR3 sequence is 15 residues long. Trimming left V 0 bases short and J 7 bases short, with 12 bases between. The germline CDR1 and CDR2 sequences are LNHNV and YYDKDF (reference sequence). Here the CDR3 DNA reads TGTGCCACCAGCAGAGATAGGGGTCTTACTGAAAAACTGTTTTTT. Protein product: CATSRDRGLTEKLFF.